The 17 T cell receptor beta chains below were found in one sample sequenced in a study of graft-versus-host responses after intestinal transplantation. Their antigen targets remain unknown. Produced via immunoSEQ multiplex PCR; TCRdb's table is partial and in-frame only. The sample carries tens of thousands of clones, about 90% recorded once. The sequencing used unstimulated CD4+ T cells sorted from spleen or lymph node cells, collected before intestinal transplant. The receptor source for this set is a human donor who received an intestinal transplant.

The CDR3 reads CASSEKSLRTGPNTEAFF. The CDR3 nucleotides are TGTGCCAGCAGTGAAAAAAGTCTTAGGACAGGGCCAAACACTGAAGCTTTCTTT. This chain uses TRBV6-1 with TRBJ1-1, with 8 bases that match TRBD1. The ends lost 2 bases at V and 2 bases at J; junction bases unmatched: 13. CDR1 and CDR2 from the germline V gene are MNHNS and SASEGT. The CDR3 is 18 residues long.

The rearrangement uses TRBV4-1 and TRBJ1-2; 7 nucleotides align to TRBD1. V lost 1 base, J lost 4 bases, and 6 bases stayed unmatched. Germline V gene lookup returns CDR1 MGHRA and CDR2 YSYEKL. This CDR3 has 15 amino acids. The CDR3: CASSQVHRGRYGYTF. As DNA, the CDR3 is TGCGCCAGCAGCCAAGTTCACAGGGGTCGCTATGGCTACACCTTC.

The CDR3 bases are TGCGCCAGCAGTGACCTAGGGCAGGGGCTTTGGACTGAAGCTTTCTTT. Its protein product is CASSDLGQGLWTEAFF. This chain joins TRBV10-2 and TRBJ1-1; perhaps TRBD1 as D (6 bases). The CDR3 contains 16 residues. V lost 3 bases, J lost 5 bases, and 19 bases lay in between. The germline V gene has CDR1 WSHSY and CDR2 SAAADI.

This clone was counted a single time. The rearrangement links TRBV19 to TRBJ1-1; a weak D match, TRBD1 (6 bases). The length of the CDR3 is 16 residues. Germline V lookup: CDR1 LNHDA, CDR2 SQIVND (reference sequence). With 6 bases removed from V and 2 bases from J, the gap between germline ends came to 19 bases. The CDR3 DNA reads TGTGCCAGTAGCGCCGGATCCCTCAGGGGTAACACTGAAGCTTTCTTT. Translating it yields CASSAGSLRGNTEAFF.

V usage is TRBV11-2 and J usage is TRBJ2-5; TRBD1 aligns across 9 bases. TRBJ2-7 explains the end of the DNA better; the J call may be wrong. The germline gives CDR1 SGHAT, CDR2 FQNNGV. The CDR3 runs 15 residues. CDR3 region: CASSHPGQGAYEQYF. In DNA, the CDR3 is TGTGCCAGCAGCCACCCGGGACAGGGTGCCTACGAGCAGTACTTC.

The chain has TRBV15 and TRBJ2-3, with D possibly being TRBD1 (5 bases). Trimming stripped 11 bases from V and 6 bases from J, with 18 bases between. Germline assignment: CDR1 LNHNV and CDR2 YYDKDF (reference sequence). The CDR3 has 13 amino acids. The CDR3: CASRGTGFDTQYF. DNA for the CDR3: TGTGCCTCTAGGGGAACAGGTTTCGATACGCAGTATTTT. Supplemented by reference TRBV15 and TRBJ2-3, the full variable domain reads DAMVIQNPRYQVTQFGKPVTLSCSQTLNHNVMYWYQQKSSQAPKLLFHYYDKDFNNEADTPDNFQSRRPNTSFCFLDIRSPGLGDTAMYLCASRGTGFDTQYFGPGTRLTVL.

About this clone: At one end the junction does not follow the germline gene, possibly because of a read error. This chain connects TRBV5-6 to TRBJ2-1, with D possibly TRBD2 on 5 matching bases. Germline assignment: CDR1 SGHDT and CDR2 YYEEEE. The CDR3 loop spans 16 amino acids. CDR3 sequence reads: CTSSFGEQDRNNEQFF. Here the CDR3 DNA reads TGTACCAGCAGCTTCGGGGAACAAGACCGGAACAATGAGCAGTTCTTC.

The chain employs TRBV5-1 and TRBJ2-5; TRBD1 matches at 11 bases. The V gene end was trimmed by 0 bases and the J gene end by 4 bases; junction bases not matched to a gene: 5. CDR1 is SGHRS and CDR2 is YFSETQ in the germline V gene. CDR3 length: 16 residues. The CDR3 loop reads CASSLGPGQGGETQYF. DNA for the CDR3: TGCGCCAGCAGCTTGGGGCCGGGACAGGGGGGAGAGACCCAGTACTTC.

The rearrangement joins TRBV11-2 to TRBJ1-1; no reliable D call. Germline-derived CDR1 and CDR2 are SGHAT and FQNNGV. The CDR3 totals 13 residues. The V gene lost 5 bases and the J gene lost 5 bases, with 12 bases spanning the gap. The CDR3 DNA reads as TGTGCCAGCAGCCCACAGATTGGAACTGAAGCTTTCTTT. It specifies CASSPQIGTEAFF.

The chain has TRBV23-1 and TRBJ1-2; possibly TRBD1 for D (6 bases). TRBV23-1 is given ORF status, its function remaining uncertain. This CDR3 is 18 amino acids long. With 3 bases removed from V and 1 base from J, the gap between germline ends came to 21 bases. CDR3 amino acids: CASSHPGTLENSNYGYTF. The CDR3, as DNA: TGCGCCAGCAGTCACCCCGGGACACTGGAAAACAGTAACTATGGCTACACCTTC.

The chain employs TRBV5-4 and TRBJ1-2; the D gene is possibly TRBD1 (6 bases). The CDR3 has 14 residues. Trimming cost V 2 bases and J 5 bases, with 13 bases left between them. The germline CDR1 and CDR2 sequences are SGHNT and YYREEE (reference sequence). The CDR3 protein is CASSLKQGSYGYTF. The CDR3 DNA reads as TGTGCCAGCAGCTTAAAACAGGGTTCATATGGCTACACCTTC.

The gene calls are TRBV5-1 and TRBJ2-2; D is perhaps TRBD2 (7 bases). Deletions cut 6 bases from V and 2 bases from J, with 11 bases between. This CDR3 comprises 14 residues. Germline assignment: CDR1 SGHRS and CDR2 YFSETQ. The CDR3 DNA reads TGCGCCAGCAACCCGGGGGGCAACACCGGGGAGCTGTTTTTT. Translated: CASNPGGNTGELFF. Full variable domain (rest looked up from reference TRBV5-1 and TRBJ2-2): KAGVTQTPRYLIKTRGQQVTLSCSPISGHRSVSWYQQTPGQGLQFLFEYFSETQRNKGNFPGRFSGRQFSNSRSEMNVSTLELGDSALYLCASNPGGNTGELFFGEGSRLTVL.

The CDR3 sequence is CASRGGLLTEAFF. The CDR3 DNA follows: TGTGCCAGCAGGGGGGGACTATTGACTGAAGCTTTCTTT. The chain couples TRBV27 to TRBJ1-1; a possible D gene is TRBD1 (5 bases). CDR3 size: 13 residues. Germline CDR1 is MNHEY and CDR2 is SMNVEV (reference sequence). Trimming cost V 6 bases and J 5 bases, with 13 bases left between them.

The chain is built from TRBV18 and TRBJ2-7, with 7 bases identical to TRBD2. The CDR3 is 14 residues long. The germline CDR1 and CDR2 sequences are KGHSH and LQKENI. After removal of 1 base from V and 2 bases from J, the junction contained 2 bases not matched to a gene. The CDR3 loop is CASSPLAGAYEQYF. The CDR3 DNA reads as TGTGCCAGCTCACCACTTGCGGGGGCCTACGAGCAGTACTTC.

V gene TRBV13 combines with J gene TRBJ1-2, with 7 bases fitting TRBD1. With V trimmed by 4 bases and J by 2 bases, 7 bases remained unmatched. The CDR3 covers 15 residues. CDR1 is PRHDT and CDR2 is FYEKMQ in the germline V gene (reference sequence). This CDR3 is CASSSYRGANYGYTF. The CDR3 DNA follows: TGTGCCAGCAGCTCCTACAGGGGTGCCAACTATGGCTACACCTTC.

This clone turned up a few times. The chain uses TRBV4-1 and TRBJ1-2; 10 bases are a match to TRBD1. This CDR3 has 15 residues. V trimming: 3 bases; J trimming: 5 bases; junction bases outside the gene matches: 6. Looked up from germline, CDR1 is MGHRA and CDR2 is YSYEKL. The CDR3 region is CASSQSGTGAYGYTF. The CDR3 DNA follows: TGCGCCAGCAGCCAGAGCGGGACAGGGGCATATGGCTACACCTTC.

V usage is TRBV4-2 and J usage is TRBJ1-2, with D possibly being TRBD1 (5 bases). Germline loops: CDR1 LGHNA, CDR2 YNFKEQ. There are 17 residues in the CDR3. Between the trimmed V and J ends, which lost 0 bases and 4 bases, there was a span of 18 bases. The CDR3 is CASSQEGGLGRLYGYTF. In DNA form, the CDR3 reads TGTGCCAGCAGCCAAGAGGGGGGGTTGGGCAGACTCTATGGCTACACCTTC.